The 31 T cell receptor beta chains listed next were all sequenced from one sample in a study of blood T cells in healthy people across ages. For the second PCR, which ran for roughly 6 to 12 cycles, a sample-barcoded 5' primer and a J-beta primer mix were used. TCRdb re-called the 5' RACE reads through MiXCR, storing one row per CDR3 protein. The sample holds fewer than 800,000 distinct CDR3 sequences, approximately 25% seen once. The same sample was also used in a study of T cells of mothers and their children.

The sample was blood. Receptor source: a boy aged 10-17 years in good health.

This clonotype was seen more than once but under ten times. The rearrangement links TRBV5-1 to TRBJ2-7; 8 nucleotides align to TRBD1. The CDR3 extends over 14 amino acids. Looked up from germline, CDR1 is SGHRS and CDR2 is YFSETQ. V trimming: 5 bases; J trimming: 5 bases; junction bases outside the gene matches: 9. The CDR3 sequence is CASRTGQGKDEQYF. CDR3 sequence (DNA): TGCGCCAGCAGAACCGGACAGGGTAAAGACGAGCAGTACTTC.

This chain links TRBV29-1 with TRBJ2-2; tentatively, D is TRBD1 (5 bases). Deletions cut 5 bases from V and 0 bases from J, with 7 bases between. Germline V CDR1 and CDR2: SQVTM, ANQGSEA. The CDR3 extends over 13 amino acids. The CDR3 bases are TGCAGCGTTAGACAGTCGAACACCGGGGAGCTGTTTTTT. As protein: CSVRQSNTGELFF.

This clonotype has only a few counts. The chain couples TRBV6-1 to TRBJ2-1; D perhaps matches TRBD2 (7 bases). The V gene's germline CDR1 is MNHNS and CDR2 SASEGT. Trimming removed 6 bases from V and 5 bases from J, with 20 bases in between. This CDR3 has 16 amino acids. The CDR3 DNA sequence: TGTGCCAGCAGCCAAGCGGGACACGCAGTCGACAATGAGCAGTTCTTC. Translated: CASSQAGHAVDNEQFF.

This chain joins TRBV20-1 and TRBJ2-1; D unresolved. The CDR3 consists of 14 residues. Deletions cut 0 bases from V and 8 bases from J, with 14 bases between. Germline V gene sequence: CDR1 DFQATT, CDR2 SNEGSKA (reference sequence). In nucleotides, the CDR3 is TGCAGTGCTAGAGATACACGGCTAATCGATGAGCAGTTCTTC. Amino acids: CSARDTRLIDEQFF.

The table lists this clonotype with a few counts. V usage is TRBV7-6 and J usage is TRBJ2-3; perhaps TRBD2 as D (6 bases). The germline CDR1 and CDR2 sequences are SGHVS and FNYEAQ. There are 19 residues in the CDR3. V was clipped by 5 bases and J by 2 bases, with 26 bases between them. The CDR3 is CASSRSVPNGSTHTDTQYF. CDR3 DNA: TGTGCCAGCAGCCGATCGGTCCCTAACGGGAGCACCCACACAGATACGCAGTATTTT.

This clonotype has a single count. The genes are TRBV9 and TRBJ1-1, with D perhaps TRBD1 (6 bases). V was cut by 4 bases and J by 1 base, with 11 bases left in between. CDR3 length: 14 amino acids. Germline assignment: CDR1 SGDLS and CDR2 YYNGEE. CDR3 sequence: CASSRGDTNTEAFF. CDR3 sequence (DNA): TGTGCCAGCAGCCGAGGGGACACGAACACTGAAGCTTTCTTT.

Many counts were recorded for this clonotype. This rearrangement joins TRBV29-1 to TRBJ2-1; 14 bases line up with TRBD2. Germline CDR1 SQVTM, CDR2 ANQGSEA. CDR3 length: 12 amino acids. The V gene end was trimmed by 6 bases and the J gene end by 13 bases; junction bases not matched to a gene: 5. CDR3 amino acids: CSVPGTSGSQFF. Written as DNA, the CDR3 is TGCAGCGTACCCGGGACTAGCGGGAGTCAGTTCTTC.

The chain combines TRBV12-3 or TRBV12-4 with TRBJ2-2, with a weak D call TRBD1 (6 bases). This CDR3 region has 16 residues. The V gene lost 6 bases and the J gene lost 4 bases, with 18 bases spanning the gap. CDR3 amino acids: CASSPGWGPPTGELFF. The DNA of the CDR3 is TGTGCCAGCAGCCCTGGGTGGGGGCCCCCCACCGGGGAGCTGTTTTTT.

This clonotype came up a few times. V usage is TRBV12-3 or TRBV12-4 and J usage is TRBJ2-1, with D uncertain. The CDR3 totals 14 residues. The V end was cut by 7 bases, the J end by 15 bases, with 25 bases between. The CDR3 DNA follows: TGTGCCAGCACCCTCTCGGCAGCGAACCCCCTTTGGTTCTTC. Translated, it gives CASTLSAANPLWFF.

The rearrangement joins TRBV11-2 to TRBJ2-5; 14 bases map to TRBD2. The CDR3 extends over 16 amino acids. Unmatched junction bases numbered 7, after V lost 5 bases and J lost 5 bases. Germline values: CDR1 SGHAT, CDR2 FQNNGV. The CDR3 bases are TGTGCCAGCAGCCCAAGACTAGCGGGAGGGATTGAGACCCAGTACTTC. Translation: CASSPRLAGGIETQYF.

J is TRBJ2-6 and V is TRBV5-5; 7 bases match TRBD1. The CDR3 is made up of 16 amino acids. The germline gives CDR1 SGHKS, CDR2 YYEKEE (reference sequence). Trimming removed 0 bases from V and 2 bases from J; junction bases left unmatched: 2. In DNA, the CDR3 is TGTGCCAGCAGCTTGGGACAGGGTCCTGGGGCCAACGTCCTGACTTTC. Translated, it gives CASSLGQGPGANVLTF.

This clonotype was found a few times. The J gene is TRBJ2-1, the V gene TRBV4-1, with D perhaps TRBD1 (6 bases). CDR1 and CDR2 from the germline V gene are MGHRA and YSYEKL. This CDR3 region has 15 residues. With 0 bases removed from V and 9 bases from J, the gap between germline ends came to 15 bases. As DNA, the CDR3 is TGCGCCAGCAGCCAAGAGACAGGACCCCGCGGTGAGCAGTTCTTC. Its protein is CASSQETGPRGEQFF.

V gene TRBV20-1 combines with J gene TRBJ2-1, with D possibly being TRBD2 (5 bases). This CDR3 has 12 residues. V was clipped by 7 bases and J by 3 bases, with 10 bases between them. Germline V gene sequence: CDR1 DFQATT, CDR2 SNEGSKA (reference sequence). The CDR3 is CSVAGLYNEQFF. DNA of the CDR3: TGCAGTGTAGCCGGACTCTACAATGAGCAGTTCTTC.

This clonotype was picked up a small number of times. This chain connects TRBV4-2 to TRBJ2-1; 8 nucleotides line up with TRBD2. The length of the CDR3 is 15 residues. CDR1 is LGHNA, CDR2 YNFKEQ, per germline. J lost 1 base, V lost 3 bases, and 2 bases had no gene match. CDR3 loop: CASSQTGGSYNEQFF. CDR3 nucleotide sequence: TGTGCCAGCAGCCAGACGGGGGGGTCCTACAATGAGCAGTTCTTC.

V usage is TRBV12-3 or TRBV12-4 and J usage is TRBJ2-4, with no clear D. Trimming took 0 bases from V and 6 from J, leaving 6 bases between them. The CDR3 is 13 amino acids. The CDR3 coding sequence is TGTGCCAGCAGTTTAGCGGATCGAAACATTCAGTACTTC. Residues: CASSLADRNIQYF.

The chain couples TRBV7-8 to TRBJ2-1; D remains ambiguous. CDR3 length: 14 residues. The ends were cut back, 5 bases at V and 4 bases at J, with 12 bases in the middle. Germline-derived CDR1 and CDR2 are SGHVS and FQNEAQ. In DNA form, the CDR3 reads TGTGCCAGCAGCCCCTTCGGGTCATACAATGAGCAGTTCTTC. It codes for CASSPFGSYNEQFF.

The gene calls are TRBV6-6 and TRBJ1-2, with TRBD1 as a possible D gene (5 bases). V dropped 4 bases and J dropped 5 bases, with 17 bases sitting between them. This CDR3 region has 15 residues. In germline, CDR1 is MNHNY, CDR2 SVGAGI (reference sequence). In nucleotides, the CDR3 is TGTGCCAGCAGTTTCCCGGGGGATCTGGGATATGGCTACACCTTC. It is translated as CASSFPGDLGYGYTF.

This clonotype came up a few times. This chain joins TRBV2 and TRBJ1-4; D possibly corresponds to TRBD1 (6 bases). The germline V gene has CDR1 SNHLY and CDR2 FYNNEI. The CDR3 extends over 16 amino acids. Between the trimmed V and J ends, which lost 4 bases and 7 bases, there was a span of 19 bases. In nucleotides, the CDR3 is TGTGCCAGCAGTGGGTTCCTCGAGGGGGGAGGTGAAAAACTGTTTTTT. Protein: CASSGFLEGGGEKLFF.

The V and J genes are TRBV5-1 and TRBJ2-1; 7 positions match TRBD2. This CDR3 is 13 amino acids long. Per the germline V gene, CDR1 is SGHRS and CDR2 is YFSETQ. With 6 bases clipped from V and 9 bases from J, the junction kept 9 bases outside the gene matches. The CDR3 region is CASKATAGVEQFF. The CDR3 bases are TGCGCCAGCAAAGCCACGGCGGGAGTTGAGCAGTTCTTC.

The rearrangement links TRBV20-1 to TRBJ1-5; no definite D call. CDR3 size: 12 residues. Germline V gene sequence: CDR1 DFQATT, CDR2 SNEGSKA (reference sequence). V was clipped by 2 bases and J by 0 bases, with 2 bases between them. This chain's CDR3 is CSARNSNQPQHF. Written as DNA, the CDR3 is TGCAGTGCTAGAAATAGCAATCAGCCCCAGCATTTT.

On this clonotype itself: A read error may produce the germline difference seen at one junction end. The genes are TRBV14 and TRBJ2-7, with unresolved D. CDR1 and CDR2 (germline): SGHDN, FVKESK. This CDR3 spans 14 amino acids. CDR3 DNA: TGCGCCAGCAGCCAGAAAGGTCTCTCCTACGAGCAGTACTTC. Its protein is CASSQKGLSYEQYF.

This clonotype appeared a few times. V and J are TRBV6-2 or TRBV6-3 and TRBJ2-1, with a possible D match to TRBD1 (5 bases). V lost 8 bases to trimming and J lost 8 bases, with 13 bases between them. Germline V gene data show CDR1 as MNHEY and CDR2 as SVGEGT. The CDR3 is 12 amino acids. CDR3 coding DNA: TGTGCCAGCGCCGTTGCGACAGATGAGCAGTTCTTC. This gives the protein CASAVATDEQFF.

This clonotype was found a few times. The DNA for the CDR3 is TGCAGTGCTATGAGACCGGGGGAGCAGTACTTC. Protein sequence: CSAMRPGEQYF. The chain links TRBV20-1 to TRBJ2-7; D is possibly TRBD2 (5 bases). V lost 4 bases and J 7 bases, leaving 11 bases between the germline ends. The CDR3 has 11 amino acids. Germline values: CDR1 DFQATT, CDR2 SNEGSKA (reference sequence).

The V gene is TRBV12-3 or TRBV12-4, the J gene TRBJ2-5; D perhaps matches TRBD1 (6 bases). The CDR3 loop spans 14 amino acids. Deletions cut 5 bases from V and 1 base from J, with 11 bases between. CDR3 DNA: TGTGCCAGCAGTATTGACAGGACCCAAGAGACCCAGTACTTC. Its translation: CASSIDRTQETQYF.

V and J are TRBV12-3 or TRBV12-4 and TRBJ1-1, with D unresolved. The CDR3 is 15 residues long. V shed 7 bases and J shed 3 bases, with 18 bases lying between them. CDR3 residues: CASTLAGKRDTEAFF. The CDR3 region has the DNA TGTGCCAGCACCCTCGCGGGAAAGAGGGACACTGAAGCTTTCTTT.

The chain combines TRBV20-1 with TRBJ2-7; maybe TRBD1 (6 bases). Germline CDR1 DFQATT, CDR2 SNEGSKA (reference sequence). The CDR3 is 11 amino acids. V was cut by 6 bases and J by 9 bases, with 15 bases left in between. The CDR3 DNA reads TGCAGTGCAAATACAGGACAGTGGCAGTACTTC. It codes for CSANTGQWQYF.

In DNA, the CDR3 is TGTGCCAGCAACTCGGGACTCCGGGATGACTACACCTTC. Amino acids: CASNSGLRDDYTF. V is TRBV7-9 and J is TRBJ1-2; D may be TRBD1 (5 bases). The germline gives CDR1 SEHNR, CDR2 FQNEAQ (reference sequence). This CDR3 is built from 13 residues. V was shortened by 7 bases and J by 10 bases, with 19 bases between the two germline ends.

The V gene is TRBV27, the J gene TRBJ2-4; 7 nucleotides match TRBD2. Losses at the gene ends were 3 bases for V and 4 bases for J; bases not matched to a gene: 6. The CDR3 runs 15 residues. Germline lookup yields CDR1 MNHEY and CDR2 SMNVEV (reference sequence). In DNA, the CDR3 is TGTGCCAGCAGTTTCGGTGGGGGGGTGAAAAACATTCAGTACTTC. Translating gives CASSFGGGVKNIQYF.

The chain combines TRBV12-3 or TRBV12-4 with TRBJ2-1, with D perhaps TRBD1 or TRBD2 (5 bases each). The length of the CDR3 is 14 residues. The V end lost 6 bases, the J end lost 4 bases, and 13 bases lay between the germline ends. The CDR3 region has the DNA TGTGCCAGCAGCTATTTTGGGGGATACAATGAGCAGTTCTTC. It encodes CASSYFGGYNEQFF.

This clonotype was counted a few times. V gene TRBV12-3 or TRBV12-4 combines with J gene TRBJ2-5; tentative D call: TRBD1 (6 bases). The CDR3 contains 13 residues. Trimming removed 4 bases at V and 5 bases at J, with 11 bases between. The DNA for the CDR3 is TGTGCCAGCAGTTACAGGGATAGGGAGACCCAGTACTTC. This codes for CASSYRDRETQYF.

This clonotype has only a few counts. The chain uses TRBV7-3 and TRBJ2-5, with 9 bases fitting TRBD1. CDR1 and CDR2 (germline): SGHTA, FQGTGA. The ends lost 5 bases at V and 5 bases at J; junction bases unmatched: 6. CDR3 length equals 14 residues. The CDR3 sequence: CASSPSTGGETQYF. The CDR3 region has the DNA TGTGCCAGCAGCCCTTCGACAGGGGGGGAGACCCAGTACTTC. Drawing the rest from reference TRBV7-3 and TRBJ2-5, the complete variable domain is GAGVSQTPSNKVTEKGKYVELRCDPISGHTALYWYRQSLGQGPEFLIYFQGTGAADDSGLPNDRFFAVRPEGSVSTLKIQRTERGDSAVYLCASSPSTGGETQYFGPGTRLLVL.